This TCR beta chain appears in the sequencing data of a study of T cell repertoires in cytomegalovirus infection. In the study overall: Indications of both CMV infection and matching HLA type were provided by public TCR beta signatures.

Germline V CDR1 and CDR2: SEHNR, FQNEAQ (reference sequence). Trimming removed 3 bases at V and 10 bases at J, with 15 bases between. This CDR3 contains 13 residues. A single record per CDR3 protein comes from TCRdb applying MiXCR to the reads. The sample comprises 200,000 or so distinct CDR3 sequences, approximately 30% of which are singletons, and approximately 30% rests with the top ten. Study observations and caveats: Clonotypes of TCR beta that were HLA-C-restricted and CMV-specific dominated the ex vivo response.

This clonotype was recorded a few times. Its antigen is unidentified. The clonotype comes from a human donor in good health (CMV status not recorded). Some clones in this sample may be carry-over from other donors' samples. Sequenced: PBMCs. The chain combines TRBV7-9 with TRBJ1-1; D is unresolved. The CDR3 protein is CASSLGLTSRAFF. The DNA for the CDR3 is TGTGCCAGCAGCTTGGGTCTTACTTCAAGAGCTTTCTTT.